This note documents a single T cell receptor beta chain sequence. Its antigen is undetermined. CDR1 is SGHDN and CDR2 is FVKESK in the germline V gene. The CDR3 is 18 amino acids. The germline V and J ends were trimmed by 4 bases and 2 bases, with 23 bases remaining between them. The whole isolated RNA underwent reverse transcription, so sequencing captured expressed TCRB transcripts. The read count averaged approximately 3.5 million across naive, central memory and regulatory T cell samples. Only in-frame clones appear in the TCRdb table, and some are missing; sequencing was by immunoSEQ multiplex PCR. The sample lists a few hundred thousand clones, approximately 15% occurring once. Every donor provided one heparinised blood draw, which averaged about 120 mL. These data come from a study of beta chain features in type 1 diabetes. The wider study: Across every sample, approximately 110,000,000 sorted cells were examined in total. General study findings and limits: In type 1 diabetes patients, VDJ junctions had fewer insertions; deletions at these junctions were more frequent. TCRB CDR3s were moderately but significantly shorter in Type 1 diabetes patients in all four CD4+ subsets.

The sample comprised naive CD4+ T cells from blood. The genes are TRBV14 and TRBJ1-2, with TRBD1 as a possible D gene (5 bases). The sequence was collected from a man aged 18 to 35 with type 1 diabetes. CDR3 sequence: CASSPRWDLGGRNYGYTF. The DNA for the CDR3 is TGTGCCAGCAGCCCGCGCTGGGACTTAGGAGGGCGGAACTATGGCTACACCTTC.